The T cell receptor (beta chain) under discussion was sequenced for a study of spatial heterogeneity in lung cancer (dated by TCRdb to the late 2010s). Concerning the study at large: Beta-chain transcripts were consistently detected in greater numbers than alpha-chain transcripts, which likely reflected higher beta-chain transcript abundance. At surgery, both alpha and beta chains were TCR-sequenced in under 250 tumor regions, fewer than 85 matched nontumor lung samples and just over 55 PBMC samples. In the raw uncorrected reads, each unique combination of TCR and UMI appeared more than ten times on average. The study quantitatively compared TCR alpha and beta repertoires across multiple tumor regions, matched nontumor lung and blood in non-small cell lung cancer. TCR repertoire features were related to nonsynonymous mutation counts determined by whole-exome sequencing of tumor tissue. Broad study findings and their caveats: Confirming at a functional level the hypothesis that regional TCRs recognize regional mutations was considered to require additional single-cell paired TCR alpha and beta sequencing. Ubiquitous expanded tumor TCRs showed up in blood more often at tumor resection than at routine follow-up.

Libraries were made using 5' RACE. Sequencing instrument: NextSeq 500. In the TCR library protocol, a unique molecular identifier was attached to each TCR cDNA molecule so that PCR and sequencing errors could be corrected. The original pipeline was this. Decombinator tools were used for TCR identification, UMI-based error correction and CDR3 extraction. Expanded TCRs were defined as those above a frequency of 2 per 1,000, corresponding to the top 1% of the tumor frequency distribution. Renyi diversity was calculated using the R vegan package after each repertoire was subsampled 100 times to 5,000 TCRs. CDR3 similarity networks were built from amino acid triplet string-kernel similarity, connecting CDR3s with pairwise similarity above 0.82. Using fastp at Q25 and MiXCR, TCRdb reprocessed the public reads and kept productive beta chains. All rows with the same CDR3 protein become a single entry with the most common DNA and genes. The V and J calls come from TCRdb's annotation, not from the publication. The sample table shows some 87,000 distinct CDR3 sequences, and around 9% are seen once. In total, the top ten clones hold less than 9% of the sample.

The label giving this sample's time point can be read as: sample taken at primary tumor resection. For TCR sequencing, whole RNA was extracted from tumor and nontumor lung tissue, or from cryopreserved PBMC samples, and no cell sorting was done. Samples were obtained from approximately 76 patients with early-stage, untreated non-small cell lung cancer from the lung TRACERx cohort. Patients were selected for TCR sequencing only if sufficient RNA was available from at least two tumor regions. V is cut by 7 bases and J by 0 bases, and the space between the germline ends is 21 bases. The CDR3 runs 17 residues from the cysteine to the phenylalanine. The entry retains the CDR3 DNA only, 51 bases that are in frame from base 1. According to the germline V gene, CDR1 reads SGHRS and CDR2 reads YFSETQ. In regard to this clonotype: Its antigen target is currently unknown. No much larger clone is present one base from it, and per-base qualities are unavailable.

The sequences come from PBMCs, collected at surgery. The rearrangement combines TRBV5-1 with TRBJ2-3; too little of a D gene remains to name it. The sequence derives from a male donor with early-stage non-small cell lung cancer. The CDR3 has the sequence CASHMGSTGQSTDTQYF. The DNA sequence is as follows: TGCGCCAGCCATATGGGTTCTACCGGGCAGAGCACAGATACGCAGTATTTT.